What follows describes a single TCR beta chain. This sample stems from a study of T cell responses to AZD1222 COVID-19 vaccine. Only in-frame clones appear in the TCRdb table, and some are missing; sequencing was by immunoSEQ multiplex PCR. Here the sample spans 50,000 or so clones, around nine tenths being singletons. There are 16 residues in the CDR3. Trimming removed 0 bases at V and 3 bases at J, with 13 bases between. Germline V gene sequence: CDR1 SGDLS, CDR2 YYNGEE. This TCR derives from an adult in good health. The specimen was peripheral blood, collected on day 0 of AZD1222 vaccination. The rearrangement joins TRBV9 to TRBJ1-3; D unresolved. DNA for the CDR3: TGTGCCAGCAGCGTAGACCCCGCGGGTTATGGAAACACCATATATTTT. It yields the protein CASSVDPAGYGNTIYF. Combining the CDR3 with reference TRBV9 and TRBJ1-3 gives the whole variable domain DSGVTQTPKHLITATGQRVTLRCSPRSGDLSVYWYQQSLDQGLQFLIQYYNGEERAKGNILERFSAQQFPDLHSELNLSSLELGDSALYFCASSVDPAGYGNTIYFGEGSWLTVV.